Listed below are T cell receptor beta chains from one sample, sequenced in a study of cytomegalovirus exposure and HLA in healthy donors. Produced via immunoSEQ multiplex PCR; TCRdb's table is partial and in-frame only. The sample lists 95,000 to 150,000 clones; approximately 70% were seen once. The sample comprised PBMCs. The origin of the receptors is a man aged 18 to 30 in good health and CMV-seronegative. Both conserved end residues are part of each CDR3. D genes are given only for firm matches. For some rows the clone size is stated as once, few or many, or as a class when expanded; others skip it.

J: TRBJ1-2
D: TRBD1
V: TRBV28
size: NA
CDR3: CASSLTGGGGYTF
DNA: TGTGCCAGCAGCCTTACAGGGGGCGGTGGCTACACCTTC

J: TRBJ2-1
D: TRBD1
V: TRBV5-6
size: NA
CDR3: CASSFRDRPYNEQFF
DNA: TGTGCCAGCAGCTTCCGGGACAGACCTTACAATGAGCAGTTCTTC

J: TRBJ2-2
D: TRBD1
V: TRBV28
size: NA
CDR3: CASSYPGTGTGELFF
DNA: TGTGCCAGCAGTTACCCCGGGACAGGCACCGGGGAGCTGTTTTTT

J: TRBJ1-2
D: NA
V: TRBV7-8
size: NA
CDR3: CASSPGIGYTF
DNA: TGTGCCAGCAGCCCCGGGATCGGCTACACCTTC

J: TRBJ2-5
D: TRBD2
V: TRBV5-1
size: NA
CDR3: CATRGTTSGLGETQYF
DNA: TGCGCCACCAGAGGAACGACTAGCGGTTTAGGGGAGACCCAGTACTTC

J: TRBJ2-5
D: NA
V: TRBV30
size: NA
CDR3: CAWTRQETQYF
DNA: TGTGCCTGGACTAGACAAGAGACCCAGTACTTC

J: TRBJ1-1
D: TRBD1
V: TRBV6-1
size: NA
CDR3: CASSDLGTGEAFF
DNA: TGTGCCAGCAGTGACCTCGGGACAGGTGAAGCTTTCTTT

J: TRBJ2-1
D: NA
V: TRBV7-9
size: NA
CDR3: CASSLGEYNEQFF
DNA: TGTGCCAGCAGCTTGGGAGAATACAATGAGCAGTTCTTC

J: TRBJ2-7
D: NA
V: TRBV21-1
size: NA
CDR3: CASSKAPPRGGTPNYDRHKQYF
DNA: TGTGCCAGCAGCAAAGCCCCACCCCGCGGGGGGACGCCTAATTACGATCGGCACAAGCAGTACTTC

J: TRBJ2-1
D: TRBD2
V: TRBV5-3
size: NA
CDR3: CARSSREGGNEQFF
DNA: TGTGCCAGAAGCTCCAGGGAGGGTGGAAATGAGCAGTTCTTC

J: TRBJ2-1
D: NA
V: TRBV6-5
size: NA
CDR3: CASSYSGTLAYNEQFF
DNA: TGTGCCAGCAGTTACTCCGGGACACTAGCCTACAATGAGCAGTTCTTC

J: TRBJ1-5
D: NA
V: TRBV28
size: NA
CDR3: CASSYPDGSLRQPQHF
DNA: TGTGCCAGCAGTTACCCCGACGGGTCTCTTCGTCAGCCCCAGCATTTT

J: TRBJ2-7
D: TRBD2
V: TRBV9
size: NA
CDR3: CASSGLGGSNILGEQYF
DNA: TGTGCCAGCAGCGGTCTCGGCGGGAGCAATATATTAGGCGAGCAGTACTTC

J: TRBJ2-7
D: TRBD1
V: TRBV5-6
size: few
CDR3: CASSLVGTGENEQYF
DNA: TGTGCCAGCAGCTTGGTTGGGACAGGGGAGAACGAGCAGTACTTC

J: TRBJ2-5
D: TRBD1
V: TRBV28
size: NA
CDR3: CASSPTRQGTQETQYF
DNA: TGTGCCAGCAGTCCGACGAGACAGGGCACCCAAGAGACCCAGTACTTC

J: TRBJ1-5
D: TRBD1
V: TRBV19
size: NA
CDR3: CASAETGWHQPQHF
DNA: TGTGCCAGTGCTGAGACAGGGTGGCATCAGCCCCAGCATTTT

J: TRBJ2-7
D: NA
V: TRBV7-9
size: NA
CDR3: CASSFLSETAYEQYF
DNA: TGTGCCAGCAGCTTTCTTTCCGAGACAGCCTACGAGCAGTACTTC

J: TRBJ2-7
D: NA
V: TRBV28
size: NA
CDR3: CASSSLLSSYEQYF
DNA: TGTGCCAGCAGTTCTCTACTAAGCTCCTACGAGCAGTACTTC

J: TRBJ2-7
D: NA
V: TRBV5-1
size: NA
CDR3: CASSLKGGSYEQYF
DNA: TGCGCCAGCAGCTTGAAGGGGGGGTCGTACGAGCAGTACTTC

J: TRBJ1-1
D: NA
V: TRBV2
size: few
CDR3: CASSVRHTEAFF
DNA: TGTGCCAGCAGTGTCAGGCACACTGAAGCTTTCTTT

J: TRBJ2-1
D: TRBD2
V: TRBV9
size: NA
CDR3: CASSVVQRGVYNEQFF
DNA: TGTGCCAGCAGCGTAGTCCAGCGGGGGGTTTACAATGAGCAGTTCTTC